This T cell receptor beta chain was profiled in a study of regulatory T cells in long-lasting Graves disease. The V and J ends lost 6 bases and 0 bases respectively, with 12 bases between them. The CDR3 extends over 14 amino acids. Per germline, CDR1 DFQATT and CDR2 SNEGSKA (reference sequence). Time point indicated: newly diagnosed GD, antithyroid drugs for less than 3 months. Scientists built the TCR library using RNA that was extracted from PBMCs. According to the study, TCR beta libraries were built with iRepertoire HTBI primers and CDR3-region Arm-PCR. TCRdb reprocessed the multiplex PCR reads via MiXCR and lists one record per CDR3 protein. Found here are 550,000 to 700,000 distinct CDR3 sequences, 16% of them singletons; the top ten hold about 11%. In addition, the sample was reused for a study of T cells in Graves' hyperthyroidism and ophthalmopathy.

The sample consisted of peripheral blood mononuclear cells (PBMCs), taken at new diagnosis, from a patient treated with antithyroid drugs. This chain joins TRBV20-1 and TRBJ1-3; D is unresolved. The TCR comes from a man aged 18 to 35 with Graves disease. The CDR3 loop reads CSATDSGSGNTIYF. The CDR3 bases are TGCAGTGCCACCGACTCGGGCTCTGGAAACACCATATATTTT.